This T cell receptor beta chain stems from a study of blood T cell repertoires in COVID-19. In the study's own analysis: Estimated nucleated cell counts came from reference gene primer amplification. The table came from immunoSEQ multiplex PCR; TCRdb's copy has only in-frame clones and leaves some out. That table supplies the V and J calls and clone size; D and trimming were determined from the DNA. The sample has hundreds of thousands of clones; about nine tenths are singletons. Germline V CDR1 and CDR2: MNHNY, SVGAGI (reference sequence). The CDR3 length is 14 residues. V dropped 5 bases and J dropped 1 base, with 11 bases sitting between them.

This TCR derives from a woman aged 25 to 45 with active or convalescent COVID-19. Sequencing used peripheral blood. V gene TRBV6-6 combines with J gene TRBJ1-1; no clear D gene. The CDR3 DNA reads TGTGCCAGCAGTGCTCCAGGTGCGAACACTGAAGCTTTCTTT. This gives the protein CASSAPGANTEAFF.